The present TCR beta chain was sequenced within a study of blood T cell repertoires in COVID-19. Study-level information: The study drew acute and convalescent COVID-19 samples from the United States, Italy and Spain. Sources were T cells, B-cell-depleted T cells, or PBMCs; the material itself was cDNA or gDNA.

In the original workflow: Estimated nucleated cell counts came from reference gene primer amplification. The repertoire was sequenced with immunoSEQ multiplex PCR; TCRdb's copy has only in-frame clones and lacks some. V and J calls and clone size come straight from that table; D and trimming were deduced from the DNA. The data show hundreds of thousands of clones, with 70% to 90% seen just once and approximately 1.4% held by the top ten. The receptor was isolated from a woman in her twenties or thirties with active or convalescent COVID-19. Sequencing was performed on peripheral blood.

The CDR3 sequence: CASSLSATGFPYEQYF. In DNA form, the CDR3 reads TGTGCCAGCAGTTTATCGGCGACAGGGTTCCCCTACGAGCAGTACTTC. J is TRBJ2-7 and V is TRBV27; 7 bases fit TRBD1. In germline, CDR1 is MNHEY, CDR2 SMNVEV (reference sequence). Trimming removed 0 bases from V and 2 bases from J; junction bases left unmatched: 7. The CDR3 has 16 residues.